This T cell receptor beta chain stems from a study of vaccination effects on CD4 cells after COVID-19. Across the whole study: Every participant took two doses of the BNT162b2 or mRNA-1273 vaccine.

V lost 4 bases to trimming and J lost 2 bases, with 12 bases between them. CDR1 and CDR2 from the germline V gene are SGHRS and YFSETQ. The CDR3 has 14 amino acids. This table comes from immunoSEQ multiplex PCR, and its TCRdb copy is limited to in-frame clones, with some not included. The sample records about 43,000 clones, around 80% being singletons. Under the ViraFEST assay, PBMC were stimulated with viral peptide pools so that antigen-specific CD4+ T cells expanded. Sequencing was performed afterwards. At the end of nine to ten days of culture, CD4+ T cells were isolated. In the vaccine recipients, nucleocapsid antibodies were negative and there was no prior SARS-CoV-2 infection. In the cultures, half the medium was exchanged for IL-2 medium on days 3 and 7. Regarding this clone: What it recognizes is unknown.

The chain uses TRBV5-1 and TRBJ1-1; D gene ambiguous. The sequenced sample was CD4+ T cells from PBMCs cultured with SARS-CoV-2 spike peptides, obtained before COVID-19 vaccination. The sequence was collected from a human donor who received a COVID-19 vaccine. The CDR3 loop reads CASSRTLDNTEAFF. In DNA form, the CDR3 reads TGCGCCAGCAGCCGTACTCTCGATAACACTGAAGCTTTCTTT.